These 23 T cell receptor beta chains share one sample of origin, sequenced in a study of blood T cell repertoires in COVID-19. Clones were read by immunoSEQ multiplex PCR, and TCRdb kept only the in-frame ones, dropping some. The sample has 30,000 to 40,000 clones, roughly 80% seen once. The sequenced sample was peripheral blood. The receptors were sampled from a man between 60 and 75 years old with COVID-19, enrolled during active disease.

V and J are TRBV24-1 and TRBJ2-3; the match to TRBD2 covers 9 bases. Germline CDR1 and CDR2: KGHDR and SFDVKD. J lost 5 bases, V lost 5 bases, and 7 bases had no gene match. The CDR3 is made up of 15 amino acids. Here the CDR3 DNA reads TGTGCCACCAGTGTCATAGCGGGAGCGGTAGATACGCAGTATTTT. This translates into CATSVIAGAVDTQYF.

This chain links TRBV12-3 or TRBV12-4 with TRBJ2-3; 8 nucleotides align to TRBD1. V shed 6 bases, J shed 1 base, and the junction held 0 bases outside the gene matches. This CDR3 contains 13 residues. The CDR3 loop reads CASRQGGTDTQYF. The CDR3 DNA reads TGTGCCAGCAGACAGGGGGGCACAGATACGCAGTATTTT.

The V and J genes are TRBV7-2 and TRBJ2-1, with D possibly TRBD2 on 6 matching bases. V was trimmed by 5 bases and J by 6 bases, leaving 20 bases between them. Germline V CDR1 and CDR2: SGHTA, FQGNSA. CDR3 length: 16 amino acids. CDR3 protein: CASSRPGLHGGNEQFF. The CDR3, as DNA: TGTGCCAGCAGCCGCCCGGGACTCCACGGCGGCAATGAGCAGTTCTTC.

V gene TRBV12-3 or TRBV12-4 combines with J gene TRBJ1-1; no definite D call. This CDR3 comprises 11 residues. Trimming took off 3 bases at V and 6 bases at J, with 5 bases between the two ends. CDR3 protein: CASSFASEAFF. In DNA, the CDR3 is TGTGCCAGCAGTTTTGCGTCTGAAGCTTTCTTT.

V is TRBV6-2 or TRBV6-3 and J is TRBJ1-1; D remains ambiguous. Germline loops: CDR1 MNHEY, CDR2 SVGEGT. Trimming removed 5 bases at V and 1 base at J, with 11 bases between. This CDR3 is built from 14 residues. The CDR3 region has the DNA TGTGCCAGCAGTAAGGGCGGGAGGAACACTGAAGCTTTCTTT. This gives the protein CASSKGGRNTEAFF.

V is TRBV7-2 and J is TRBJ1-6, with D perhaps matching TRBD1 (6 bases). From germline, CDR1 is SGHTA and CDR2 FQGNSA. This CDR3 has 14 residues. V was pared by 1 base and J by 7 bases, with 8 bases between. The CDR3 sequence is CASSLDRANSPLHF. The DNA of the CDR3 is TGTGCCAGCAGCTTAGACAGGGCCAATTCACCCCTCCACTTT.

CDR3 nucleotides: TGTGCCAGCAGCTTGGGACAGGGGAGGCGCACTGAAGCTTTCTTT. It encodes CASSLGQGRRTEAFF. The chain combines TRBV7-2 with TRBJ1-1, with 10 bases that match TRBD1. The germline V gene has CDR1 SGHTA and CDR2 FQGNSA. J was trimmed by 4 bases and V by 3 bases; bases with no gene match: 5. The CDR3 extends over 15 amino acids.

The rearrangement joins TRBV21-1 to TRBJ2-7; the DNA was not used to check the table's D call, TRBD2. TRBV21-1 represents a pseudogene. CDR3 size: 15 residues. The CDR3 bases are TGTGCCAGCAGCTGCCCTAGCGGGAGTGGGTACGAGCAGTACTTC. Translated: CASSCPSGSGYEQYF.

This chain links TRBV6-5 with TRBJ1-1; D might be TRBD1 (6 bases). Germline V CDR1 and CDR2: MNHEY, SVGAGI. The CDR3 totals 14 residues. Trimming removed 6 bases from V and 4 bases from J, with 15 bases in between. DNA of the CDR3: TGTGCCAGCAGGTCCAGACAGGAGGTCACTGAAGCTTTCTTT. Translating it yields CASRSRQEVTEAFF.

V and J are TRBV9 and TRBJ2-1; TRBD1 agrees at 8 bases. Germline CDR1 reads SGDLS; CDR2 reads YYNGEE. This CDR3 is built from 14 residues. Trimming at V came to 3 bases and at J to 4 bases, leaving 3 bases not matched to a gene. CDR3: CASSAGGAYNEQFF. DNA for the CDR3: TGTGCCAGCAGCGCAGGGGGCGCGTACAATGAGCAGTTCTTC.

This clone was recorded once. The chain joins TRBV5-4 to TRBJ1-2; no definite D call. The germline V gene encodes CDR1 SGHNT and CDR2 YYREEE (reference sequence). The CDR3 runs to 13 residues. V shed 4 bases and J shed 2 bases, with 9 bases lying between them. CDR3 DNA: TGTGCCAGCAGCCTGATGGCCAACTATGGCTACACCTTC. It encodes CASSLMANYGYTF.

The CDR3 DNA sequence: TGTGCCAGCAGCCATGGGGGGATGGAGTACTTC. Its protein product is CASSHGGMEYF. V is TRBV14 and J is TRBJ2-7, with D tentatively TRBD2 (6 bases). Germline assignment: CDR1 SGHDN and CDR2 FVKESK. The germline V and J ends were trimmed by 3 bases and 11 bases, with 11 bases remaining between them. The CDR3 is made up of 11 amino acids.

This sequence joins TRBV5-3 and TRBJ1-6, with D possibly being TRBD1 (6 bases). TRBV5-3 is recorded as an ORF, its role being uncertain. The CDR3 loop spans 16 amino acids. The ends were cut back, 3 bases at V and 0 bases at J, with 10 bases in the middle. CDR3 nucleotides: TGTGCCAGAAGCTGCCTCAGGGGCTCCTATAATTCACCCCTCCACTTT. Amino acid sequence: CARSCLRGSYNSPLHF.

The CDR3 coding sequence is TGTGCCAGCAGCGTATACGGGAGTACTGAAGCTTTCTTT. It specifies CASSVYGSTEAFF. The chain couples TRBV9 to TRBJ1-1, with D unresolved. V lost 1 base to trimming and J lost 5 bases, with 9 bases between them. CDR1 is SGDLS, CDR2 YYNGEE, per germline. This CDR3 spans 13 amino acids. The full variable domain, in which reference TRBV9 and TRBJ1-1 provide the parts outside the CDR3, is DSGVTQTPKHLITATGQRVTLRCSPRSGDLSVYWYQQSLDQGLQFLIQYYNGEERAKGNILERFSAQQFPDLHSELNLSSLELGDSALYFCASSVYGSTEAFFGQGTRLTVV.

The chain uses TRBV7-3 and TRBJ1-1; D possibly corresponds to TRBD1 (5 bases). Germline CDR1 is SGHTA and CDR2 is FQGTGA. CDR3 length equals 12 residues. Trimming took 0 bases from V and 11 from J, leaving 10 bases between them. The CDR3: CASSLTGGKAFF. The CDR3 region has the DNA TGTGCCAGCAGCTTAACCGGGGGGAAGGCTTTCTTT.

The CDR3 reads CASSLAGGSTDTQYF. The CDR3 DNA reads as TGCGCCAGCAGTCTAGCGGGGGGAAGCACAGATACGCAGTATTTT. The chain is built from TRBV10-1 and TRBJ2-3; TRBD2 aligns across 11 bases. The CDR3 sequence is 15 residues long. Germline lookup yields CDR1 WNHNN and CDR2 SYGVQD (reference sequence). Unmatched junction bases numbered 1, after V lost 5 bases and J lost 0 bases.

This CDR3 is CASSPPGTGLYGYTF. The CDR3 DNA sequence: TGTGCCAGCTCACCCCCCGGGACAGGGTTGTACGGCTACACCTTC. This chain joins TRBV18 and TRBJ1-2; 9 bases fit TRBD1. Germline V lookup: CDR1 KGHSH, CDR2 LQKENI. This CDR3 region has 15 residues. The junction had 10 bases not matched to a gene; V was cut back by 3 bases and J by 8 bases.

The J gene is TRBJ1-2, the V gene TRBV4-3; 7 nucleotides align to TRBD1. Germline trimming cut 0 bases from V and 3 bases from J; bases unmatched to any gene: 4. The V gene's germline CDR1 is LGHNA and CDR2 YSLEER. CDR3 length equals 15 residues. CDR3 coding DNA: TGCGCCAGCAGCCAAGATCAGGGGGGCGACTATGGCTACACCTTC. Translated: CASSQDQGGDYGYTF.

The chain combines TRBV13 with TRBJ1-2, with D possibly being TRBD1 (5 bases). The length of the CDR3 is 15 residues. Germline-derived CDR1 and CDR2 are PRHDT and FYEKMQ (reference sequence). Trimming shortened V by 0 bases and J by 5 bases, and 13 bases separated the two germline ends. DNA of the CDR3: TGTGCCAGCAGCTTAGGCCAGGGAAAGGGGTATGGCTACACCTTC. This codes for CASSLGQGKGYGYTF.

This sequence joins TRBV5-4 and TRBJ2-6; maybe TRBD2 (5 bases). Germline CDR1 is SGHNT and CDR2 is YYREEE (reference sequence). Trimming shortened V by 3 bases and J by 0 bases, and 13 bases separated the two germline ends. The CDR3 extends over 17 amino acids. CDR3 nucleotides: TGTGCCAGCAGCTCGGGGATGATGACCTCTGGGGCCAACGTCCTGACTTTC. Its translation is CASSSGMMTSGANVLTF.

The chain recombines TRBV10-3 with TRBJ1-2; weak D call: TRBD1 (6 bases). This CDR3 comprises 19 residues. V was pared by 2 bases and J by 5 bases, with 27 bases between. Looked up from germline, CDR1 is ENHRY and CDR2 is SYGVKD. In nucleotides, the CDR3 is TGTGCCATCAGTGAGGGGGGCGGTATGGGACCCGGGCCTCCTTATGGCTACACCTTC. Protein sequence: CAISEGGGMGPGPPYGYTF.

This clone was counted between two and nine times. The chain is built from TRBV6-5 and TRBJ2-1, with a tentative D call TRBD2 (6 bases). Germline V gene sequence: CDR1 MNHEY, CDR2 SVGAGI. The length of the CDR3 is 14 residues. V was pared by 7 bases and J by 7 bases, with 17 bases between. The CDR3 reads CASTSAPAGNEQFF. Here the CDR3 DNA reads TGTGCCAGCACTAGCGCGCCGGCCGGGAATGAGCAGTTCTTC.

The chain is built from TRBV6-5 and TRBJ2-7, with 7 bases fitting TRBD2. The length of the CDR3 is 14 residues. V was pared by 3 bases and J by 2 bases, with 4 bases of the junction left unmatched. Germline CDR1 reads MNHEY; CDR2 reads SVGAGI. CDR3: CASSYPRETYEQYF. CDR3 DNA: TGTGCCAGCAGTTATCCGCGGGAGACCTACGAGCAGTACTTC.